Listed here are 23 T cell receptor beta chains from one sample, sequenced in a study of shared clonotypes between healthy human individuals (dated by TCRdb to about 2020). Receptor libraries were prepared by the immunoSEQ multiplex PCR assay. Not all clones reach the TCRdb copy of this immuneACCESS table, which keeps in-frame sequences only. Checked studies attribute under half of the gap to unresolved V genes and leave the rest unexplained. Recorded for this sample are over 950,000 clones; 60% to 80% of them occurred a single time. The ten most abundant clones make up 0.89% of the sample. Sequencing input: memory CD4+ T cells from PBMCs. Reading the label with the study, this specimen's cell subset or site is: CD45RA-negative fraction. Receptors were obtained from a man in his late teens or twenties in good health. Some clones in this sample may be carry-over from other donors' samples.

The chain uses TRBV2 and TRBJ2-6; no firm D call. The V gene lost 11 bases and the J gene lost 0 bases, with 5 bases spanning the gap. CDR1 is SNHLY, CDR2 FYNNEI, per germline. The CDR3 spans 12 residues. As DNA, the CDR3 is TGTGCCTCGAACTCTGGGGCCAACGTCCTGACTTTC. As protein: CASNSGANVLTF.

The chain joins TRBV5-1 to TRBJ2-5; D is possibly TRBD2 (6 bases). Germline loops: CDR1 SGHRS, CDR2 YFSETQ. V shed 0 bases and J shed 4 bases, with 10 bases lying between them. This CDR3 is built from 14 residues. CDR3 in DNA: TGCGCCAGCAGCTTGGGGCGGGAAGGAGAGACCCAGTACTTC. It yields the protein CASSLGREGETQYF.

V gene TRBV27 combines with J gene TRBJ1-1; the D is unclear. The CDR3 covers 16 residues. CDR1 and CDR2 from the germline V gene are MNHEY and SMNVEV (reference sequence). V lost 5 bases, J lost 5 bases, and 21 bases lay in between. As DNA, the CDR3 is TGTGCCAGCAGTCCTAGGAACCGCAAATTGGGAACTGAAGCTTTCTTT. The encoded protein is CASSPRNRKLGTEAFF.

The CDR3 reads CASSLGSADNEQFF. CDR3 sequence (DNA): TGCGCCAGCAGCTTGGGTTCGGCCGACAATGAGCAGTTCTTC. This chain joins TRBV5-1 and TRBJ2-1, with D uncertain. Germline V lookup: CDR1 SGHRS, CDR2 YFSETQ. The CDR3 extends over 14 amino acids. Trimming stripped 0 bases from V and 5 bases from J, with 9 bases between.

The chain couples TRBV29-1 to TRBJ1-2; possibly TRBD1 for D (5 bases). The germline V gene has CDR1 SQVTM and CDR2 ANQGSEA. V was pared by 4 bases and J by 6 bases, with 15 bases between. CDR3 length equals 13 residues. Written as DNA, the CDR3 is TGCAGCGTTGGGGGGGTTCTCGGTGATGGCTACACCTTC. As protein: CSVGGVLGDGYTF.

The gene calls are TRBV28 and TRBJ2-7; 8 bases align to TRBD2. The CDR3 contains 16 residues. CDR1 is MDHEN, CDR2 SYDVKM, per germline. V dropped 5 bases and J dropped 9; count of bases not matched to a gene: 18. This CDR3 reads CASSPNSGSQWGMQYF. In nucleotides, the CDR3 is TGTGCCAGCAGTCCGAACAGCGGGAGCCAATGGGGTATGCAGTACTTC.

This clone was seen only once. This chain uses TRBV5-1 with TRBJ2-2; a weak D match, TRBD2 (6 bases). Germline assignment: CDR1 SGHRS and CDR2 YFSETQ. V was shortened by 0 bases and J by 0 bases, with 9 bases between the two germline ends. The CDR3 length is 16 residues. The DNA for the CDR3 is TGCGCCAGCAGCTTGGTCGTAGCGGCGAACACCGGGGAGCTGTTTTTT. It codes for CASSLVVAANTGELFF.

The rearrangement links TRBV7-2 to TRBJ2-7; TRBD2 aligns across 7 bases. J gave up 4 bases and V 5 bases, and 8 bases lay outside the gene matches. The germline V gene encodes CDR1 SGHTA and CDR2 FQGNSA. The CDR3 has 14 amino acids. CDR3: CASSPFAGEYEQYF. CDR3 in DNA: TGTGCCAGCAGCCCCTTCGCGGGAGAGTACGAGCAGTACTTC.

This chain uses TRBV11-3 with TRBJ2-1; the D is unclear. CDR1 is SGHNT, CDR2 YENEEA, per germline. The CDR3 spans 14 residues. V was pared by 0 bases and J by 0 bases, with 3 bases between. Written as DNA, the CDR3 is TGTGCCAGCAGCTTAGATGGCTCCTACAATGAGCAGTTCTTC. This translates into CASSLDGSYNEQFF.

This clone occurred once. The chain has TRBV28 and TRBJ1-5; the D gene is possibly TRBD1 (5 bases). The V gene's germline CDR1 is MDHEN and CDR2 SYDVKM. V lost 6 bases and J 2 bases, leaving 14 bases between the germline ends. This CDR3 contains 15 residues. The CDR3 region is CASSRVGTGNQPQHF. The CDR3 nucleotides are TGTGCCAGCAGCCGGGTGGGGACGGGCAATCAGCCCCAGCATTTT.

CDR3 in DNA: TGTGCCAGCAGTCAATCAGGGGGCGACGAGCAGTACTTC. Protein: CASSQSGGDEQYF. The chain joins TRBV6-5 to TRBJ2-7, with TRBD1 identical over 8 bases. The CDR3 runs 13 residues. Germline V CDR1 and CDR2: MNHEY, SVGAGI. V lost 5 bases to trimming and J lost 5 bases; unmatched junction nucleotides: 5.

The chain combines TRBV28 with TRBJ1-1; no reliable D call. With 6 bases removed from V and 1 base from J, the gap between germline ends came to 15 bases. CDR1 is MDHEN, CDR2 SYDVKM, per germline. The CDR3 totals 15 residues. The CDR3 bases are TGTGCCAGCAGACTGGGCCCACGGGGGAACACTGAAGCTTTCTTT. The encoded protein is CASRLGPRGNTEAFF.

The rearrangement uses TRBV5-1 and TRBJ2-1; no firm D call. The V and J ends lost 0 bases and 7 bases respectively, with 11 bases between them. Germline V gene sequence: CDR1 SGHRS, CDR2 YFSETQ. The CDR3 length is 14 residues. The CDR3 region is CASSLAPLNNEQFF. DNA for the CDR3: TGCGCCAGCAGCTTGGCCCCCCTAAATAATGAGCAGTTCTTC.

The chain uses TRBV6-6 and TRBJ2-7; the match to TRBD2 covers 13 bases. J was trimmed by 6 bases and V by 6 bases; bases with no gene match: 8. Germline loops: CDR1 MNHNY, CDR2 SVGAGI (reference sequence). This CDR3 comprises 15 residues. In DNA, the CDR3 is TGTGCCAGCAGGGCCTCCGGGACTAGCGGGACCGAGCAGTACTTC. Translating gives CASRASGTSGTEQYF.

The genes are TRBV28 and TRBJ2-2; TRBD2 matches 9 bases. This CDR3 is 15 amino acids long. Trimming took 3 bases from V and 6 from J; bases not matched to a gene: 5. Germline CDR1 and CDR2: MDHEN and SYDVKM. CDR3 DNA sequence: TGTGCCAGCAGTTTCCGAATAGCGGGAGCCGGGGAGCTGTTTTTT. This gives the protein CASSFRIAGAGELFF.

This clone was found a few times. The rearrangement uses TRBV11-3 and TRBJ2-1; D possibly corresponds to TRBD2 (5 bases). The CDR3 runs to 14 residues. V lost 5 bases to trimming and J lost 6 bases, with 14 bases between them. Germline assignment: CDR1 SGHNT and CDR2 YENEEA. The CDR3 DNA reads TGTGCCAGCAGCCCCCCCCGGAGGCGCAATGAGCAGTTCTTC. This encodes CASSPPRRRNEQFF. Filled out from reference TRBV11-3 and TRBJ2-1, the complete variable domain reads EAGVVQSPRYKIIEKKQPVAFWCNPISGHNTLYWYLQNLGQGPELLIRYENEEAVDDSQLPKDRFSAERLKGVDSTLKIQPAELGDSAVYLCASSPPRRRNEQFFGPGTRLTVL.

This clone was seen once. The sample holds other DNA sequences that translate to the same CDR3. V and J are TRBV2 and TRBJ1-5; D unresolved. From germline, CDR1 is SNHLY and CDR2 FYNNEI. CDR3 size: 13 residues. V lost 2 bases and J 5 bases, leaving 7 bases between the germline ends. The CDR3 DNA reads TGTGCCAGCAGTGAATGGGCTGATCAGCCCCAGCATTTT. This gives the protein CASSEWADQPQHF. Filled out from reference TRBV2 and TRBJ1-5, the complete variable domain reads EPEVTQTPSHQVTQMGQEVILRCVPISNHLYFYWYRQILGQKVEFLVSFYNNEISEKSEIFDDQFSVERPDGSNFTLKIRSTKLEDSAMYFCASSEWADQPQHFGDGTRLSIL.

This chain links TRBV19 with TRBJ2-1; 11 nucleotides match TRBD2. V shed 6 bases and J 12 bases; nucleotides not matched to a gene: 25. CDR1 is LNHDA, CDR2 SQIVND, per germline (reference sequence). The CDR3 contains 19 residues. CDR3 sequence: CASSIYLGLADDTMKGQFF. CDR3 in DNA: TGTGCCAGTAGCATTTACCTGGGACTAGCGGATGACACAATGAAGGGGCAGTTCTTC.

This chain links TRBV11-2 with TRBJ2-1; 10 positions match TRBD1. In germline, CDR1 is SGHAT, CDR2 FQNNGV. This CDR3 has 17 residues. V trimming: 2 bases; J trimming: 4 bases; junction bases outside the gene matches: 8. DNA of the CDR3: TGTGCCAGCAGCTTATACACCAGGACAGGGGGATACAATGAGCAGTTCTTC. Translation: CASSLYTRTGGYNEQFF.

The chain combines TRBV21-1 with TRBJ2-7; the tabulated D call, TRBD2, remains unverified against the DNA. TRBV21-1 is noted as a pseudogene. CDR3 length: 13 amino acids. The DNA for the CDR3 is TGTGCCAGCAGCAAAGAAGCGTACTACGAGCAGTACTTC. It translates to CASSKEAYYEQYF.

V gene TRBV6-5 combines with J gene TRBJ1-1; D is ambiguous. Germline V gene data show CDR1 as MNHEY and CDR2 as SVGAGI. The V gene lost 5 bases and the J gene lost 1 base, with 8 bases spanning the gap. CDR3 length: 13 amino acids. The CDR3 DNA reads as TGTGCCAGCAGTCAGGTCACGAACACTGAAGCTTTCTTT. Translation: CASSQVTNTEAFF.

CDR3 nucleotides: TGTGCCAGCAGTCGACAGAGGAACACTGAAGCTTTCTTT. Its protein is CASSRQRNTEAFF. This chain links TRBV28 with TRBJ1-1; the D gene is possibly TRBD1 (5 bases). CDR3 length: 13 residues. Trimming removed 5 bases from V and 1 base from J, with 8 bases in between. CDR1 is MDHEN, CDR2 SYDVKM, per germline. Supplemented by reference TRBV28 and TRBJ1-1, the full variable domain reads DVKVTQSSRYLVKRTGEKVFLECVQDMDHENMFWYRQDPGLGLRLIYFSYDVKMKEKGDIPEGYSVSREKKERFSLILESASTNQTSMYLCASSRQRNTEAFFGQGTRLTVV.

This clone showed up just a few times. V gene TRBV5-4 combines with J gene TRBJ1-1; TRBD1 is a possible D gene (5 bases). The germline V gene has CDR1 SGHNT and CDR2 YYREEE (reference sequence). The CDR3 covers 13 residues. The V gene lost 7 bases and the J gene lost 3 bases, with 13 bases spanning the gap. The CDR3 loop reads CASHRWGDTEAFF. The CDR3 DNA follows: TGTGCCAGCCATCGCTGGGGGGACACTGAAGCTTTCTTT.